This T cell receptor (beta chain) was obtained from a study of control samples from healthy donors and cancer patients. Method: immunoSEQ multiplex PCR; TCRdb's copy keeps in-frame clones and lacks some. The repertoire includes 15,000 to 20,000 clones, approximately 81% of them detected once, and 25% to 30% sits in the top ten. Germline V gene sequence: CDR1 LGHNA, CDR2 YNFKEQ. The CDR3 runs to 15 residues. V trimming: 4 bases; J trimming: 5 bases; junction bases outside the gene matches: 9. The clonotype comes from a woman in her 70s with lung cancer. The chain combines TRBV4-2 with TRBJ2-5; TRBD1 agrees at 8 bases. The sample was PBMCs. Here the CDR3 DNA reads TGTGCCAGCAGCCTAAGCGACAGGGGAGCCGAGACCCAGTACTTC. It translates to CASSLSDRGAETQYF.